A single sample is the source of the 9 T cell receptor beta chains below, sequenced in a study of blood T cell repertoires in COVID-19. Profiling relied on immunoSEQ multiplex PCR, and the TCRdb table lists in-frame clones only, not all of them. The sample has about 58,000 clones, just under 90% seen once. Sequencing was done on a sample of peripheral blood. The origin of the receptors is a man in his 60s with acute or convalescent COVID-19.

This chain links TRBV6-2 or TRBV6-3 with TRBJ1-1; TRBD1 matches at 10 bases. V lost 6 bases and J lost 4; bases outside the gene matches: 17. There are 18 residues in the CDR3. The germline CDR1 and CDR2 sequences are MNHEY and SVGEGT. CDR3 coding DNA: TGTGCCAGCAGCACCGCCCGGGACAGGGGTGCGTCAGGCACTGAAGCTTTCTTT. Translation gives CASSTARDRGASGTEAFF.

The chain recombines TRBV28 with TRBJ1-1; D perhaps matches TRBD1 (5 bases). V gave up 3 bases and J gave up 6 bases, with 11 bases separating them. Germline V gene data show CDR1 as MDHEN and CDR2 as SYDVKM. CDR3 length equals 13 residues. Here the CDR3 DNA reads TGTGCCAGCAGTTTTAGTACAGGATCTGAAGCTTTCTTT. It encodes CASSFSTGSEAFF. The whole variable domain, remainder taken from reference TRBV28 and TRBJ1-1, is DVKVTQSSRYLVKRTGEKVFLECVQDMDHENMFWYRQDPGLGLRLIYFSYDVKMKEKGDIPEGYSVSREKKERFSLILESASTNQTSMYLCASSFSTGSEAFFGQGTRLTVV.

This clone was counted between two and nine times. The chain couples TRBV7-8 to TRBJ2-5; D is possibly TRBD1 (6 bases). The germline V gene encodes CDR1 SGHVS and CDR2 FQNEAQ. This CDR3 is 17 amino acids long. V dropped 5 bases and J dropped 4 bases, with 23 bases sitting between them. CDR3 residues: CASSRGPRGGSGETQYF. Written as DNA, the CDR3 is TGTGCCAGCAGCCGAGGGCCTAGAGGGGGTTCGGGAGAGACCCAGTACTTC.

In the case of this clone: The same CDR3 also results from other DNA sequences found in this sample. The V call is TRBV7-9, the J call TRBJ2-1, with D tentatively TRBD2 (6 bases). Germline CDR1 reads SEHNR; CDR2 reads FQNEAQ (reference sequence). V was cut by 5 bases and J by 0 bases, with 11 bases left in between. This CDR3 is 15 amino acids long. For the CDR3, the DNA is TGTGCCAGCAGCCTACGGGGGAGCTCCTACAATGAGCAGTTCTTC. The encoded protein is CASSLRGSSYNEQFF.

The chain has TRBV10-3 and TRBJ1-5; D possibly corresponds to TRBD1 (5 bases). Germline loops: CDR1 ENHRY, CDR2 SYGVKD. The CDR3 is 14 amino acids. V shed 4 bases and J shed 5 bases, with 12 bases lying between them. In DNA form, the CDR3 reads TGTGCCATCAGTGTGGGCAGGGTGGATCAGCCCCAGCATTTT. Residues: CAISVGRVDQPQHF.

The genes are TRBV24-1 and TRBJ2-1, with 8 nucleotides matching TRBD2. J gave up 5 bases and V 5 bases, and 7 bases lay outside the gene matches. The germline CDR1 and CDR2 sequences are KGHDR and SFDVKD. The CDR3 runs to 15 residues. The CDR3 region is CATSGRLASHNEQFF. The CDR3 nucleotides are TGTGCCACCAGTGGGAGACTAGCGTCCCACAATGAGCAGTTCTTC.

The gene calls are TRBV19 and TRBJ2-1, with TRBD1 matching 8 bases. Losses at the gene ends were 4 bases for V and 3 bases for J; bases not matched to a gene: 5. Germline assignment: CDR1 LNHDA and CDR2 SQIVND (reference sequence). The CDR3 contains 15 residues. The CDR3 DNA reads as TGTGCCAGTAGTACCGGACAGGGTAACTACAATGAGCAGTTCTTC. It codes for CASSTGQGNYNEQFF. The variable domain in full, with the rest retrieved from reference TRBV19 and TRBJ2-1, is DGGITQSPKYLFRKEGQNVTLSCEQNLNHDAMYWYRQDPGQGLRLIYYSQIVNDFQKGDIAEGYSVSREKKESFPLTVTSAQKNPTAFYLCASSTGQGNYNEQFFGPGTRLTVL.

The chain is built from TRBV9 and TRBJ2-5; no clear D. The germline V and J ends were trimmed by 4 bases and 7 bases, with 8 bases remaining between them. Germline V lookup: CDR1 SGDLS, CDR2 YYNGEE. The CDR3 runs to 11 residues. The CDR3 here is CASSPGRTQYF. The CDR3 nucleotides read TGTGCCAGCAGCCCCGGTAGGACCCAGTACTTC.

This clone was counted once. This chain uses TRBV5-6 with TRBJ1-1, with TRBD1 matching over 7 bases. Germline-derived CDR1 and CDR2 are SGHDT and YYEEEE. The CDR3 is made up of 14 amino acids. After removal of 4 bases from V and 0 bases from J, the junction contained 3 bases not matched to a gene. CDR3 amino acids: CASSQGTVNTEAFF. Here the CDR3 DNA reads TGTGCCAGCAGCCAAGGGACAGTGAACACTGAAGCTTTCTTT.